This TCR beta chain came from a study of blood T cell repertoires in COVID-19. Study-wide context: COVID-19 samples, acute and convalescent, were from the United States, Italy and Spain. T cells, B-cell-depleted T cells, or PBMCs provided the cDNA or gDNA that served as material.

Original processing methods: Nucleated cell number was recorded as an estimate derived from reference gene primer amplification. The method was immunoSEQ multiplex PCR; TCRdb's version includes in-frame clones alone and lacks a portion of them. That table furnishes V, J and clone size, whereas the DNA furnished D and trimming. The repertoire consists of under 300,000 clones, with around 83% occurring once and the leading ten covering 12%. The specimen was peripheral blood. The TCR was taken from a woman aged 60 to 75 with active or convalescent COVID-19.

The CDR3 reads CASSVQQGITDTQYF. The DNA for the CDR3 is TGTGCCAGCAGTGTTCAACAGGGTATTACAGATACGCAGTATTTT. The rearrangement joins TRBV2 to TRBJ2-3; possibly TRBD1 for D (6 bases). Looked up from germline, CDR1 is SNHLY and CDR2 is FYNNEI. The V and J ends lost 4 bases and 3 bases respectively, with 14 bases between them. CDR3 size: 15 residues.